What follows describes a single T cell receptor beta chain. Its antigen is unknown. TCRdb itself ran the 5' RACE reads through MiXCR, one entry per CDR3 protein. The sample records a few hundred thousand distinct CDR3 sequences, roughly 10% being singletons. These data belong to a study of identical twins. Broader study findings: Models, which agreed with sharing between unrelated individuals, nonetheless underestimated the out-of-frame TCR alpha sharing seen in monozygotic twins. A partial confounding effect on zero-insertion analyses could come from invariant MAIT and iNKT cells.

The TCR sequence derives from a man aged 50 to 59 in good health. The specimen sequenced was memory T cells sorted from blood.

CDR3: CASSRYSSVTYNEQFF. The DNA of the CDR3 is TGTGCCAGCAGCAGATACTCCAGCGTTACCTACAATGAGCAGTTCTTC. J is TRBJ2-1 and V is TRBV7-2; D is ambiguous. The CDR3 is made up of 16 amino acids. Germline assignment: CDR1 SGHTA and CDR2 FQGNSA. Trimming took 5 bases from V and 2 from J, leaving 16 bases between them.